This TCR beta chain was sequenced for a study of blood T cells in healthy people across ages. Regarding the study as a whole: Observed TCR beta diversity per million T cells went down as age went up. This fall followed a roughly linear course with age.

Ranging in age from about 6 to 100, the donors were healthy Caucasian individuals from Russia. Each sample yielded at least 6 million isolated PBMCs. Then a second PCR, running about 6 to 11 cycles, was carried out with a sample-barcoded 5' primer and a J-beta primer mix. TCRdb called the 5' RACE reads again in MiXCR, with one record for every CDR3 protein. The sample has approximately 940,000 distinct CDR3 sequences; 45% to 50% are singletons. For this clonotype: Its target is unknown.

Material: blood. This TCR derives from a man in his thirties or forties in good health.

CDR3 protein: CASSSGGTSGGVGNEQFF. CDR3 DNA: TGTGCCAGCAGTTCCGGCGGGACTAGCGGGGGGGTGGGAAATGAGCAGTTCTTC. The J gene is TRBJ2-1, the V gene TRBV27; 16 nucleotides match TRBD2. CDR3 size: 18 residues. V shed 4 bases, J shed 7 bases, and the junction held 10 bases outside the gene matches. The germline CDR1 and CDR2 sequences are MNHEY and SMNVEV (reference sequence).